One and the same sample provided the 28 T cell receptor beta chains below, sequenced in a study of blood T cell repertoires in COVID-19. Method: immunoSEQ multiplex PCR; TCRdb's copy keeps in-frame clones and lacks some. This sample has around 260,000 clones, with 75% to 95% found just once. Sequences were obtained from peripheral blood. The origin of the receptors is a person aged 18 to 30 with COVID-19, enrolled during active disease.

The CDR3 here is CASRGRGPSYGYTF. For the CDR3, the DNA is TGTGCCAGTAGAGGACGGGGTCCCTCCTATGGCTACACCTTC. V gene TRBV19 combines with J gene TRBJ1-2; no definite D call. V shed 6 bases and J shed 4 bases, with 15 bases lying between them. This CDR3 comprises 14 residues. CDR1 and CDR2 from the germline V gene are LNHDA and SQIVND (reference sequence).

The chain uses TRBV5-1 and TRBJ2-5; maybe TRBD2 (5 bases). CDR1 is SGHRS, CDR2 YFSETQ, per germline. V lost 7 bases to trimming and J lost 2 bases, with 15 bases between them. The CDR3 contains 14 residues. The CDR3 DNA reads TGCGCCAGCGGTAACGGGGTGATACAAGAGACCCAGTACTTC. It translates to CASGNGVIQETQYF.

The genes are TRBV5-1 and TRBJ2-7; 8 positions agree with TRBD2. The germline gives CDR1 SGHRS, CDR2 YFSETQ. This CDR3 is 14 amino acids long. Trimming cost V 4 bases and J 0 bases; bases outside gene matches: 3. DNA for the CDR3: TGCGCCAGCAGCCCCGGGACTAGCTCCTACGAGCAGTACTTC. Protein: CASSPGTSSYEQYF. The whole variable domain, remainder taken from reference TRBV5-1 and TRBJ2-7, is KAGVTQTPRYLIKTRGQQVTLSCSPISGHRSVSWYQQTPGQGLQFLFEYFSETQRNKGNFPGRFSGRQFSNSRSEMNVSTLELGDSALYLCASSPGTSSYEQYFGPGTRLTVT.

This rearrangement joins TRBV13 to TRBJ1-1, with a weak D call TRBD1 (5 bases). Germline V gives CDR1 PRHDT, CDR2 FYEKMQ (reference sequence). The CDR3 is 11 residues long. V dropped 5 bases and J dropped 7 bases, with 8 bases sitting between them. The DNA of the CDR3 is TGTGCCAGCAGCCTCGGGGGTGAAGCTTTCTTT. Amino acids: CASSLGGEAFF.

The chain recombines TRBV7-9 with TRBJ1-1; D remains ambiguous. There are 13 residues in the CDR3. V dropped 5 bases and J dropped 6 bases, with 13 bases sitting between them. Germline loops: CDR1 SEHNR, CDR2 FQNEAQ (reference sequence). CDR3 protein: CASSPPNTAEAFF. The CDR3 nucleotides read TGTGCCAGCAGCCCCCCCAATACAGCTGAAGCTTTCTTT.

J is TRBJ2-3 and V is TRBV10-3, with D maybe TRBD1 (6 bases). The CDR3 is made up of 15 amino acids. CDR1 and CDR2 (germline): ENHRY, SYGVKD. V was clipped by 0 bases and J by 6 bases, with 13 bases between them. CDR3 DNA sequence: TGTGCCATCAGTGAGTCGCAGGACAGCCTGGATACGCAGTATTTT. Protein: CAISESQDSLDTQYF.

The rearrangement links TRBV13 to TRBJ1-2; 10 positions agree with TRBD1. Per germline, CDR1 PRHDT and CDR2 FYEKMQ (reference sequence). The junction had 6 bases not matched to a gene; V was cut back by 4 bases and J by 4 bases. This CDR3 is 15 amino acids long. The CDR3 loop is CASSSGTGVFYGYTF. The CDR3 DNA reads TGTGCCAGCAGCTCAGGGACAGGGGTATTCTATGGCTACACCTTC. Drawing the rest from reference TRBV13 and TRBJ1-2, the complete variable domain is AAGVIQSPRHLIKEKRETATLKCYPIPRHDTVYWYQQGPGQDPQFLISFYEKMQSDKGSIPDRFSAQQFSDYHSELNMSSLELGDSALYFCASSSGTGVFYGYTFGSGTRLTVV.

The chain's CDR3 is CASSQDLREPLYEQYF. CDR3 nucleotides: TGTGCCAGCAGCCAAGATTTACGGGAGCCACTCTACGAGCAGTACTTC. The chain joins TRBV3-1 (or the pseudogene TRBV3-2) to TRBJ2-7; maybe TRBD2 (6 bases). Germline values: CDR1 LGHDT, CDR2 YNNKEL (reference sequence). The CDR3 has 16 amino acids. V shed 0 bases and J shed 3 bases, with 15 bases lying between them.

As concerns this clone: Other nucleotide sequences in the sample specify the same CDR3. This chain joins TRBV12-3 or TRBV12-4 and TRBJ1-4; D gene ambiguous. This CDR3 has 11 amino acids. V was trimmed by 5 bases and J by 7 bases, leaving 5 bases between them. As DNA, the CDR3 is TGTGCCAGCAGTCGGGGTGAAAAACTGTTTTTT. It specifies CASSRGEKLFF.

The chain carries TRBV5-1 and TRBJ2-3, with 8 bases matching TRBD2. With 3 bases clipped from V and 4 bases from J, the junction kept 10 bases outside the gene matches. The CDR3 contains 16 residues. The V gene's germline CDR1 is SGHRS and CDR2 YFSETQ. The chain's CDR3 is CASSYSGRAVADTQYF. The DNA for the CDR3 is TGCGCCAGCAGCTATTCCGGGAGGGCCGTAGCAGATACGCAGTATTTT.

The gene calls are TRBV10-2 and TRBJ2-7; D is ambiguous. There are 15 residues in the CDR3. V lost 0 bases and J 2 bases, leaving 11 bases between the germline ends. Germline V lookup: CDR1 WSHSY, CDR2 SAAADI. CDR3 sequence (DNA): TGCGCCAGCAGTGAGTCTGTTATGGGCCCCTACGAGCAGTACTTC. Encoded protein: CASSESVMGPYEQYF.

The V call is TRBV9, the J call TRBJ2-6; TRBD2 aligns across 11 bases. The V and J ends lost 0 bases and 4 bases, in that order; junction bases with no gene match: 6. The CDR3 totals 18 residues. In germline, CDR1 is SGDLS, CDR2 YYNGEE. The CDR3 DNA reads as TGTGCCAGCAGCGTAGAAGCTAGCGGGAGGTGGGGGGCCAACGTCCTGACTTTC. Its protein is CASSVEASGRWGANVLTF.

V usage is TRBV4-1 and J usage is TRBJ1-4; D is possibly TRBD1 (5 bases). The CDR3 length is 16 residues. CDR1 and CDR2 from the germline V gene are MGHRA and YSYEKL. V was shortened by 1 base and J by 2 bases, with 11 bases between the two germline ends. The CDR3 region has the DNA TGCGCCAGCAGCCAAGTGGGAGGGGCGACTAATGAAAAACTGTTTTTT. Translated: CASSQVGGATNEKLFF.

The rearrangement joins TRBV7-8 to TRBJ1-6; D is undetermined. V was trimmed by 0 bases and J by 5 bases, leaving 8 bases between them. The CDR3 covers 15 residues. CDR1 is SGHVS and CDR2 is FQNEAQ in the germline V gene. CDR3 coding DNA: TGTGCCAGCAGCTTAGCTCGGGGTCATAATTCACCCCTCCACTTT. Its translation: CASSLARGHNSPLHF.

The chain uses TRBV5-4 and TRBJ2-5, with TRBD2 as a possible D gene (5 bases). Germline V gives CDR1 SGHNT, CDR2 YYREEE (reference sequence). The V end was cut by 2 bases, the J end by 2 bases, with 10 bases between. CDR3 length equals 14 residues. DNA of the CDR3: TGTGCCAGCAGCTTCGCGGGCGGACAAGAGACCCAGTACTTC. Translated: CASSFAGGQETQYF.

This chain links TRBV7-9 with TRBJ2-7; D might be TRBD1 (6 bases). This CDR3 region has 11 residues. CDR1 is SEHNR and CDR2 is FQNEAQ in the germline V gene (reference sequence). V was clipped by 7 bases and J by 6 bases, with 10 bases between them. CDR3 coding DNA: TGTGCCAGCAACCAGGGGAGCGAGCAGTACTTC. The encoded protein is CASNQGSEQYF.

The chain is built from TRBV4-1 and TRBJ2-5; tentatively, D is TRBD2 (5 bases). Germline V lookup: CDR1 MGHRA, CDR2 YSYEKL. The CDR3 consists of 15 residues. Trimming took 6 bases from V and 5 from J, leaving 19 bases between them. Written as DNA, the CDR3 is TGCGCCAGCAGGGACGAAGGACTCATGGGGGAGACCCAGTACTTC. Translating it yields CASRDEGLMGETQYF.

The J gene is TRBJ1-2, the V gene TRBV9, with TRBD1 identical over 9 bases. The CDR3 spans 17 residues. Germline lookup yields CDR1 SGDLS and CDR2 YYNGEE. V gave up 0 bases and J gave up 3 bases; unmatched junction bases: 9. The CDR3 sequence is CASSVGPDRGLDYGYTF. In DNA form, the CDR3 reads TGTGCCAGCAGCGTAGGACCGGACAGGGGATTGGACTATGGCTACACCTTC. The full variable domain, completed using reference TRBV9 and TRBJ1-2, is DSGVTQTPKHLITATGQRVTLRCSPRSGDLSVYWYQQSLDQGLQFLIQYYNGEERAKGNILERFSAQQFPDLHSELNLSSLELGDSALYFCASSVGPDRGLDYGYTFGSGTRLTVV.

This clone turned up a few times. The chain employs TRBV2 and TRBJ1-5; 7 nucleotides agree with TRBD1. With 4 bases clipped from V and 2 bases from J, the junction kept 14 bases outside the gene matches. Germline V gives CDR1 SNHLY, CDR2 FYNNEI. This CDR3 spans 18 amino acids. The CDR3 nucleotides read TGTGCCAGCAGTGGGTGGAATATAGACAGGGTTGGCAATCAGCCCCAGCATTTT. This translates into CASSGWNIDRVGNQPQHF. The full variable domain, completed using reference TRBV2 and TRBJ1-5, is EPEVTQTPSHQVTQMGQEVILRCVPISNHLYFYWYRQILGQKVEFLVSFYNNEISEKSEIFDDQFSVERPDGSNFTLKIRSTKLEDSAMYFCASSGWNIDRVGNQPQHFGDGTRLSIL.

The chain uses TRBV5-5 and TRBJ2-7; 10 positions match TRBD1. The CDR3 sequence is 15 residues long. Unmatched junction bases numbered 7, after V lost 4 bases and J lost 3 bases. Per germline, CDR1 SGHKS and CDR2 YYEKEE (reference sequence). Written as DNA, the CDR3 is TGTGCCAGCAGCCGGAGCGGGACAGGGGTCTACGAGCAGTACTTC. Translated: CASSRSGTGVYEQYF. Complete variable domain (other parts from reference TRBV5-5 and TRBJ2-7): DAGVTQSPTHLIKTRGQQVTLRCSPISGHKSVSWYQQVLGQGPQFIFQYYEKEERGRGNFPDRFSARQFPNYSSELNVNALLLGDSALYLCASSRSGTGVYEQYFGPGTRLTVT.

This CDR3 is CASSFEFGYGYTF. The DNA for the CDR3 is TGTGCCAGCAGTTTCGAATTCGGGTATGGCTACACCTTC. The chain recombines TRBV28 with TRBJ1-2, with D hard to call. CDR1 MDHEN and CDR2 SYDVKM come from the germline V gene. V lost 3 bases and J lost 5, with 10 bases in between. This CDR3 has 13 amino acids.

Here the CDR3 reads CASSPLQGVEAFF. For the CDR3, the DNA is TGCGCCAGCAGCCCCCTACAGGGCGTTGAAGCTTTCTTT. The chain carries TRBV5-1 and TRBJ1-1; TRBD1 might be the D (6 bases). The CDR3 totals 13 residues. V was pared by 4 bases and J by 7 bases, with 14 bases between. Germline CDR1 reads SGHRS; CDR2 reads YFSETQ. Using reference TRBV5-1 and TRBJ1-1 for the parts outside the CDR3, the full variable domain is KAGVTQTPRYLIKTRGQQVTLSCSPISGHRSVSWYQQTPGQGLQFLFEYFSETQRNKGNFPGRFSGRQFSNSRSEMNVSTLELGDSALYLCASSPLQGVEAFFGQGTRLTVV.

The chain couples TRBV30 to TRBJ2-1; the D is unclear. The V end lost 4 bases, the J end lost 4 bases, and 11 bases lay between the germline ends. The CDR3 covers 13 residues. Germline V gene lookup returns CDR1 GTSNPN and CDR2 SVGIG (reference sequence). CDR3 protein: CAWTQNSYNEQFF. CDR3 coding DNA: TGTGCCTGGACACAGAATTCTTACAATGAGCAGTTCTTC.

The chain has TRBV5-6 and TRBJ1-4; 7 positions match TRBD1. CDR3 length equals 14 residues. The V gene end was trimmed by 5 bases and the J gene end by 8 bases; junction bases not matched to a gene: 9. The germline V gene has CDR1 SGHDT and CDR2 YYEEEE. The DNA of the CDR3 is TGTGCCAGCAGGTCAGGGACAGCGGAGGAAAAACTGTTTTTT. Protein product: CASRSGTAEEKLFF.

This clone has just a few counts. J is TRBJ2-1 and V is TRBV4-1; the match to TRBD2 covers 15 bases. CDR1 and CDR2 from the germline V gene are MGHRA and YSYEKL. The CDR3 contains 17 residues. V gave up 4 bases and J gave up 4 bases; unmatched junction bases: 5. CDR3 in DNA: TGCGCCAGCAGCCGGGGACTAGCGGGAGGCTCGTACAATGAGCAGTTCTTC. Translating it yields CASSRGLAGGSYNEQFF.

Only one count was recorded for this clone. The chain combines TRBV9 with TRBJ2-5; D might be TRBD1 (6 bases). Trimming cost V 0 bases and J 4 bases, with 10 bases left between them. This CDR3 is 14 amino acids long. Germline values: CDR1 SGDLS, CDR2 YYNGEE. In DNA, the CDR3 is TGTGCCAGCAGCGTAGCTGGGGGCGGAGAGACCCAGTACTTC. It specifies CASSVAGGGETQYF.

This sequence joins TRBV4-3 and TRBJ2-5; possibly TRBD1 for D (8 bases). The V end was cut by 6 bases, the J end by 1 base, with 18 bases between. This CDR3 region has 16 residues. CDR1 is LGHNA, CDR2 YSLEER, per germline. The DNA of the CDR3 is TGCGCCAGCAGACCAGACAGGGGCGGGGGCCAAGAGACCCAGTACTTC. The encoded protein is CASRPDRGGGQETQYF.

The chain is built from TRBV27 and TRBJ1-1, with a possible D match to TRBD1 (5 bases). The V and J ends lost 4 bases and 0 bases respectively, with 15 bases between them. Germline V lookup: CDR1 MNHEY, CDR2 SMNVEV (reference sequence). This CDR3 comprises 16 residues. CDR3 sequence (DNA): TGTGCCAGCAGTTCTCCGACAGCGTCGATGAACACTGAAGCTTTCTTT. This encodes CASSSPTASMNTEAFF.